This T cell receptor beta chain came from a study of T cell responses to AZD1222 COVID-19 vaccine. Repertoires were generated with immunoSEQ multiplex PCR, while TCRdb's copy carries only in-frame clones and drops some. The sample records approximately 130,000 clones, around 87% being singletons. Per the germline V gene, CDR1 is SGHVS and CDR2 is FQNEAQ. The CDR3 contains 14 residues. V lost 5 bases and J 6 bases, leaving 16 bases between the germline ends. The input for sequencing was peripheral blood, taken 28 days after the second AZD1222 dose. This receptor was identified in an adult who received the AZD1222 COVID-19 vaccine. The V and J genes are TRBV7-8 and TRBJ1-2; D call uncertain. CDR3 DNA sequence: TGTGCCAGCAGCGGTTACACGACAACCGATGGCTACACCTTC. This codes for CASSGYTTTDGYTF.